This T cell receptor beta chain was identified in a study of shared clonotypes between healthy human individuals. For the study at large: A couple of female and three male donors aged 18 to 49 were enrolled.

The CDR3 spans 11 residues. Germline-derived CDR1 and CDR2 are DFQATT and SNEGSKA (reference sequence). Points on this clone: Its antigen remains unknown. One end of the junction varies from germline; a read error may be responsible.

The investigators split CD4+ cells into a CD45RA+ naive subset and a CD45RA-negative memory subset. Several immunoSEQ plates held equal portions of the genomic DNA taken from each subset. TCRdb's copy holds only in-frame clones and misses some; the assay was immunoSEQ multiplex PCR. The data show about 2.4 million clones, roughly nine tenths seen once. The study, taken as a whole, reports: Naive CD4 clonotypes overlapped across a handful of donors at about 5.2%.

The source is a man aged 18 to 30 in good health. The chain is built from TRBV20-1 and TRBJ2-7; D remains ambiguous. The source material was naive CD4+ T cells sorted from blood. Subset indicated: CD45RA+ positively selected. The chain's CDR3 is CSAGEAYEQYF. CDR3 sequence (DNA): TGCAGTGCTGGAGAGGCCTACGAGCAGTACTTC.